A selection of T cell receptor beta chains follows, all from one sample in a study of blood T cell repertoires in COVID-19. Clones were sequenced by immunoSEQ multiplex PCR, and TCRdb holds only the in-frame ones, with some missing. Of 360,000 or so clones detected, more than 75% appear once; the ten largest clones hold 2.5% to 3.5%. The sample taken for sequencing was PBMCs or T cells enriched from blood (not recorded which). All receptors derive from a woman aged 25 to 39 who had recovered from COVID-19. Both conserved end residues are trimmed from each CDR3. The order of the fields is V gene, CDR3 protein.

V gene: TRBV28; CDR3 protein: AAGGTEAF
V gene: TRBV2; CDR3 protein: ASSGRPGGADTQY
V gene: TRBV13; CDR3 protein: ASSLADREQF
V gene: TRBV11-2; CDR3 protein: ASEGQLNQPQH
V gene: TRBV25-1; CDR3 protein: ASSEGGRAGNQPQH
V gene: TRBV19; CDR3 protein: ASTSAPNTGELF
V gene: TRBV28; CDR3 protein: ASSLGQFAEKLF
V gene: TRBV9; CDR3 protein: ASSVGGNTGELF
V gene: TRBV18; CDR3 protein: ASSPTGGHYEQY
V gene: TRBV15; CDR3 protein: ATSRRQGTTGELF
V gene: TRBV21-1; CDR3 protein: ASSSRSRDRGELAGELF
V gene: TRBV3-1/TRBV3-2; CDR3 protein: ASSPAGTGTRNTIY
V gene: TRBV27; CDR3 protein: ASSVDFNEQF
V gene: TRBV12-3/TRBV12-4; CDR3 protein: ASSRGHGYT
V gene: TRBV13; CDR3 protein: ASSLARTTRETQY
V gene: TRBV3-1/TRBV3-2; CDR3 protein: ASSHEDRGKTSYNEQF
V gene: TRBV6-5; CDR3 protein: ASSTSGTMNTEAF
V gene: TRBV27; CDR3 protein: ASSPRQGADQPQH
V gene: TRBV28; CDR3 protein: ASSPQGAGNTIY
V gene: TRBV5-1; CDR3 protein: ASSITSGEQY
V gene: TRBV2; CDR3 protein: ASSEGAGLNQPQH
V gene: TRBV27; CDR3 protein: ASRGSAGKANYGYT
V gene: TRBV6-5; CDR3 protein: ASARGTSPLH
V gene: TRBV5-4; CDR3 protein: ASSSGRLAGGNEQF
V gene: TRBV10-1; CDR3 protein: ASTRGGSLLLYNSPLH
V gene: TRBV2; CDR3 protein: ASSPGTSGRETDTQY
V gene: TRBV5-1; CDR3 protein: ASSLEIRGDYGYT
V gene: TRBV7-6; CDR3 protein: ASSSTLGGEQY
V gene: TRBV27; CDR3 protein: ASKGGARQPQH
V gene: TRBV27; CDR3 protein: ASRGQGTPNYGYT
V gene: TRBV11-2; CDR3 protein: ASSLFGAYNSPLH
V gene: TRBV19; CDR3 protein: ASSGHPRNQPQH